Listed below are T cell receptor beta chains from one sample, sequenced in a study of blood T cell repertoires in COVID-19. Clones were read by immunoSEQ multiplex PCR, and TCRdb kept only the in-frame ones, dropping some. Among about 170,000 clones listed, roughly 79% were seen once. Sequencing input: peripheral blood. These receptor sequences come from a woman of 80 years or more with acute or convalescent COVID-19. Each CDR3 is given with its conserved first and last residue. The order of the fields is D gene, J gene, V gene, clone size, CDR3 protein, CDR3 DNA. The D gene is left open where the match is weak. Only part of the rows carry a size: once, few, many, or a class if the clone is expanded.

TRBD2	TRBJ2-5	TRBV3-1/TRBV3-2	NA	CASSKGRLAGKTQYF	TGTGCCAGCAGCAAGGGCCGGCTAGCGGGGAAGACCCAGTACTTC
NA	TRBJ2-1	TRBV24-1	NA	CATSDRGATYNEQFF	TGTGCCACCAGTGATCGGGGGGCGACCTACAATGAGCAGTTCTTC
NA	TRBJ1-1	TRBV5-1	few	CASSLGPNRPLTEAFF	TGCGCCAGCAGCTTGGGCCCAAACAGGCCGCTCACTGAAGCTTTCTTT
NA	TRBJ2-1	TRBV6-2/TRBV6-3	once	CASSYRVTEQFF	TGTGCCAGCAGTTACAGAGTTACTGAGCAGTTCTTC
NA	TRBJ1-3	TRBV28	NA	CASSFSGFSGNTIYF	TGTGCCAGCAGTTTCTCTGGCTTCTCTGGAAACACCATATATTTT
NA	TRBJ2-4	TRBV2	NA	CASRERVTKNIQYF	TGTGCCAGCAGAGAGAGGGTAACCAAAAACATTCAGTACTTC
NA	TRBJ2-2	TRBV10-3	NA	CAIMGTGLSGELFF	TGTGCCATCATGGGGACTGGGCTTTCCGGGGAGCTGTTTTTT
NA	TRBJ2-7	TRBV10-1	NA	CASSDTGRAYEQYF	TGCGCCAGCAGTGATACTGGCAGGGCCTACGAGCAGTACTTC
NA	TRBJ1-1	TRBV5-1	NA	CASSLVSNTEAFF	TGCGCCAGCAGCTTGGTGAGTAACACTGAAGCTTTCTTT
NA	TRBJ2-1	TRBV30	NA	CATILEYNEQFF	TGTGCCACCATCTTAGAATACAATGAGCAGTTCTTC
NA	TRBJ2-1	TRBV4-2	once	CASSQISSYNEQFF	TGTGCCAGCAGCCAGATTAGCTCCTACAATGAGCAGTTCTTC
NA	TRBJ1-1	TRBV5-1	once	CASSNRAGGTEAFF	TGCGCCAGCAGCAACAGGGCCGGAGGCACTGAAGCTTTCTTT
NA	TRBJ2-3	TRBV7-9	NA	CASSLPISTDTQYF	TGTGCCAGCAGTCTCCCTATTAGCACAGATACGCAGTATTTT
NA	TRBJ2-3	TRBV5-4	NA	CASSPRGYTDTQYF	TGTGCCAGCAGCCCTCGGGGGTACACAGATACGCAGTATTTT
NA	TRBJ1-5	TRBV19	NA	CASSISTGNQPQHF	TGTGCCAGTAGTATATCTACAGGGAATCAGCCCCAGCATTTT
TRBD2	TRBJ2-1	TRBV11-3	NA	CASSFGLAANEQFF	TGTGCCAGCAGCTTTGGACTAGCCGCGAATGAGCAGTTCTTC
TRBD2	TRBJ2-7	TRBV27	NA	CASSLAGGAVEQYF	TGTGCCAGCAGTTTGGCGGGAGGGGCGGTCGAGCAGTACTTC
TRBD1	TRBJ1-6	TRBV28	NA	CASSPQDRRRSPLHF	TGTGCCAGCAGTCCCCAGGACAGGCGCAGGTCACCCCTCCACTTT
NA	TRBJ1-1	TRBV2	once	CASNPVTVNTEAFF	TGTGCCAGCAACCCGGTAACTGTGAACACTGAAGCTTTCTTT
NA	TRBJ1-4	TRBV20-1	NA	CSASMEQGEKLFF	TGCAGTGCTAGTATGGAGCAGGGTGAAAAACTGTTTTTT
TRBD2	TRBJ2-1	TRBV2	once	CASRGLAGPQFF	TGTGCCAGCAGGGGACTAGCGGGACCTCAGTTCTTC
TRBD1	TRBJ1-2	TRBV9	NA	CASSQRTGALFGYTF	TGTGCCAGCAGCCAAAGGACAGGGGCCCTATTTGGCTACACCTTC
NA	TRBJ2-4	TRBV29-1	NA	CSVGNRDAKNIQYF	TGCAGCGTCGGTAACAGGGACGCCAAAAACATTCAGTACTTC